This T cell receptor beta chain was observed in a study of cytomegalovirus exposure and HLA in healthy donors. PCR primers comprised 60 Vbeta and 13 Jbeta primers. Generated by immunoSEQ multiplex PCR, the TCRdb table keeps only in-frame clones and is missing some. Of roughly 130,000 clones listed, approximately 80% are singletons. Germline V gene lookup returns CDR1 SGHDT and CDR2 YYEEEE. This CDR3 has 16 residues. Unmatched junction bases numbered 10, after V lost 8 bases and J lost 4 bases. The V and J genes are TRBV5-6 and TRBJ2-6; the match to TRBD1 covers 9 bases. Sequencing was performed on PBMCs. This TCR was recovered from a woman between 50 and 59 years old in good health and CMV-seropositive. DNA for the CDR3: TGTGCCAGTCGAACAGGGGGCTTTTCCGGGGCCAACGTCCTGACTTTC. Translation: CASRTGGFSGANVLTF.